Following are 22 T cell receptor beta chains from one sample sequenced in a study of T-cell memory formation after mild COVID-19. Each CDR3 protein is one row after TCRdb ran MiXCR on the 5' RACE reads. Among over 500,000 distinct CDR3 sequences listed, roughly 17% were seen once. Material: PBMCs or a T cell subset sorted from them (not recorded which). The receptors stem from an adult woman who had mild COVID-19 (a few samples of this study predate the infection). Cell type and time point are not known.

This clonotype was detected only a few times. Written as DNA, the CDR3 is TGCGCCAGCAGCCCGGGACAGGGACAGGGAGTTGACGAGCAGTACTTC. Encoded protein: CASSPGQGQGVDEQYF. The genes are TRBV5-1 and TRBJ2-7; 9 bases align to TRBD1. This CDR3 has 16 amino acids. J was trimmed by 5 bases and V by 4 bases; bases with no gene match: 13. Germline CDR1 and CDR2: SGHRS and YFSETQ.

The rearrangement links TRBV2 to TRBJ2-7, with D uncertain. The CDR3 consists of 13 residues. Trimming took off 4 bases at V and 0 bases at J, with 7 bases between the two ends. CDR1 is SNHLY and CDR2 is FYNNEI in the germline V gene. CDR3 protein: CASSGASSYEQYF. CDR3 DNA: TGTGCCAGCAGTGGGGCCAGCTCCTACGAGCAGTACTTC.

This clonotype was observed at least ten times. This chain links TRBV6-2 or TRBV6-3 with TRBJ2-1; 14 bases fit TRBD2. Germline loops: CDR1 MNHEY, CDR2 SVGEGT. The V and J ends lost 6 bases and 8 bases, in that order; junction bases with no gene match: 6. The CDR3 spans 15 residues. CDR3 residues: CASSPGTSGSDEQFF. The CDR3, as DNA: TGTGCCAGCAGCCCTGGGACTAGCGGGAGCGATGAGCAGTTCTTC.

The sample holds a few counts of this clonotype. CDR3 DNA: TGTGCCAGCTCGACCGGAGCGGGGGGCCCCTACGAGCAGTACTTC. Residues: CASSTGAGGPYEQYF. The chain combines TRBV18 with TRBJ2-7, with 9 bases identical to TRBD2. The CDR3 sequence is 15 residues long. In germline, CDR1 is KGHSH, CDR2 LQKENI. The trim removed 6 bases at V and 2 bases at J, leaving 8 bases unmatched.

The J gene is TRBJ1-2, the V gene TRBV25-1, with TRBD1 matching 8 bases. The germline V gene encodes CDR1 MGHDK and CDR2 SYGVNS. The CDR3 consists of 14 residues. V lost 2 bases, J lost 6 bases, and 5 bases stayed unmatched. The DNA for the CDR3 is TGTGCCAGCAGTGAAAGGACAGGGCCGGATGGCTACACCTTC. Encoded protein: CASSERTGPDGYTF.

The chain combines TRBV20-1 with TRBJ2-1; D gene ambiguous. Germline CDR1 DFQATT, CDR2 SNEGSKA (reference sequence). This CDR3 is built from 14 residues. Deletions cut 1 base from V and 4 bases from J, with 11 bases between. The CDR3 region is CSARVAGSYNEQFF. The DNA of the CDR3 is TGCAGTGCTAGAGTGGCCGGTAGTTACAATGAGCAGTTCTTC.

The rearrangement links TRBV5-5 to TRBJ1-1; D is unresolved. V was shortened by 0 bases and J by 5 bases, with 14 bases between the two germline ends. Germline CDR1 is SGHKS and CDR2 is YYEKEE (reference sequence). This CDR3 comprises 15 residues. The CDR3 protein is CASSLEGSLVTEAFF. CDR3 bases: TGTGCCAGCAGCTTGGAGGGATCGCTAGTGACTGAAGCTTTCTTT.

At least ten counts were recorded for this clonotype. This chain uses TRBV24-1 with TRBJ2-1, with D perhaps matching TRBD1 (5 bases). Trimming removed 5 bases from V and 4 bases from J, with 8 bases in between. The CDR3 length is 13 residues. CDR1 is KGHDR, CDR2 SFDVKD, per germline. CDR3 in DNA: TGTGCCACCAGTGGTAGGGGATACAATGAGCAGTTCTTC. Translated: CATSGRGYNEQFF.

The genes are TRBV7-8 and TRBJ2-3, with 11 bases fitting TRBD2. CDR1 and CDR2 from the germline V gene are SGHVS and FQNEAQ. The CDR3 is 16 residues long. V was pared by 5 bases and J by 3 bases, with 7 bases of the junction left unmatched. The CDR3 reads CASSIQASGRTDTQYF. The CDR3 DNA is TGTGCCAGCAGCATCCAAGCTAGCGGGAGGACAGATACGCAGTATTTT.

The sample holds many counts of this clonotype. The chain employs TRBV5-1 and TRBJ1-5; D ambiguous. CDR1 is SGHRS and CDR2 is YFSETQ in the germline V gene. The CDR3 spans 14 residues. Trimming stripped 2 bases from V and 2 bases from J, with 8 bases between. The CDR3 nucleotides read TGCGCCAGCAGCTTTGGTAGCGGCAATCAGCCCCAGCATTTT. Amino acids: CASSFGSGNQPQHF.

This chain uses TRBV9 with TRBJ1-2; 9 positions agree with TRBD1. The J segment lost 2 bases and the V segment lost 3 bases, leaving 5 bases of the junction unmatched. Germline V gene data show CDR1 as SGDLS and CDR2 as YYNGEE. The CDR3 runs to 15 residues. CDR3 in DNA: TGTGCCAGCAGCGATGGACAGGGGCCCAACTATGGCTACACCTTC. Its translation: CASSDGQGPNYGYTF. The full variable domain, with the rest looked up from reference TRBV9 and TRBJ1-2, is DSGVTQTPKHLITATGQRVTLRCSPRSGDLSVYWYQQSLDQGLQFLIQYYNGEERAKGNILERFSAQQFPDLHSELNLSSLELGDSALYFCASSDGQGPNYGYTFGSGTRLTVV.

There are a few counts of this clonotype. The CDR3 nucleotides read TGTGCCAGCCAGCTTTGGCCCGGGGCTCTAAGCAATCAGCCCCAGCATTTT. Amino acid sequence: CASQLWPGALSNQPQHF. The genes are TRBV5-5 and TRBJ1-5; D perhaps matches TRBD1 (5 bases). This CDR3 is built from 17 residues. V was shortened by 7 bases and J by 1 base, with 21 bases between the two germline ends. Germline assignment: CDR1 SGHKS and CDR2 YYEKEE (reference sequence).

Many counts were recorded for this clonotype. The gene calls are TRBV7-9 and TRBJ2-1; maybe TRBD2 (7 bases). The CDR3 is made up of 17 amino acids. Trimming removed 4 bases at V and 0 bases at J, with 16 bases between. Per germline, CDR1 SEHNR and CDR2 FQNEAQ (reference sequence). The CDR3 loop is CASSSGGAGASYNEQFF. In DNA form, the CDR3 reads TGTGCCAGCAGCTCTGGCGGGGCGGGGGCCTCCTACAATGAGCAGTTCTTC.

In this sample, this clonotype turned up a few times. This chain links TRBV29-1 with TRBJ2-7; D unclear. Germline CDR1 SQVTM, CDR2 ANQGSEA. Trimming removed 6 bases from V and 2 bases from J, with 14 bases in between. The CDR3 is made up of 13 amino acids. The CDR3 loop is CSVAAAGTYEQYF. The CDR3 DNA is TGCAGCGTGGCCGCCGCCGGTACCTACGAGCAGTACTTC.

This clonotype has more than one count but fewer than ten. CDR3 nucleotide sequence: TGCAGTGCTAGAGACGGGGGGTCGACCGGGGAGCTGTTTTTT. It translates to CSARDGGSTGELFF. This chain uses TRBV20-1 with TRBJ2-2; 7 bases map to TRBD2. CDR3 length equals 14 residues. Germline assignment: CDR1 DFQATT and CDR2 SNEGSKA (reference sequence). The trim removed 0 bases at V and 5 bases at J, leaving 3 bases unmatched.

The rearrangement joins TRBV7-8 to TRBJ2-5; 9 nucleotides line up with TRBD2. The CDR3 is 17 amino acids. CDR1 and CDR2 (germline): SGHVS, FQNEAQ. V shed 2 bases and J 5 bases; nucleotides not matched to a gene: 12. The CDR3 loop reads CASSLITAGGTTETQYF. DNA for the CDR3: TGTGCCAGCAGCTTAATCACAGCGGGGGGAACTACTGAGACCCAGTACTTC.

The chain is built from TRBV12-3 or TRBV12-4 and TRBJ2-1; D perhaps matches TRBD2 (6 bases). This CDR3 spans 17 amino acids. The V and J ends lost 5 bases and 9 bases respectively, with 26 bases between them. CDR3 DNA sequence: TGTGCCAGCAGTCCCGGAGGGGCAGGCTTCGGGTCCGTTGAGCAGTTCTTC. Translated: CASSPGGAGFGSVEQFF.

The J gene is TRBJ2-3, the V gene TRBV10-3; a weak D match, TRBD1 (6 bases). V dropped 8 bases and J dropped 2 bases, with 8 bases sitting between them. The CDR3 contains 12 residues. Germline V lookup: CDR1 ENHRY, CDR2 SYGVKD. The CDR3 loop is CAIGQNTDTQYF. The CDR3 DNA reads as TGTGCCATCGGACAGAACACAGATACGCAGTATTTT.

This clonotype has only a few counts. CDR3 coding DNA: TGTGCCAGCAGCTTATTGGGGCCGAACACTGAAGCTTTCTTT. This sequence encodes CASSLLGPNTEAFF. J is TRBJ1-1 and V is TRBV7-2; TRBD1 might be the D (5 bases). This CDR3 has 14 residues. The V end lost 2 bases, the J end lost 1 base, and 8 bases lay between the germline ends. Germline V gives CDR1 SGHTA, CDR2 FQGNSA.

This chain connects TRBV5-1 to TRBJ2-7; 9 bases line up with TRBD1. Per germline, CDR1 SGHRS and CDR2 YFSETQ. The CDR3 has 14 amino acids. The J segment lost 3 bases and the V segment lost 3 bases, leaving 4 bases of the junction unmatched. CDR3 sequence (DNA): TGCGCCAGCAGCTCCCCGGACAGGGGCTACGAGCAGTACTTC. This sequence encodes CASSSPDRGYEQYF.

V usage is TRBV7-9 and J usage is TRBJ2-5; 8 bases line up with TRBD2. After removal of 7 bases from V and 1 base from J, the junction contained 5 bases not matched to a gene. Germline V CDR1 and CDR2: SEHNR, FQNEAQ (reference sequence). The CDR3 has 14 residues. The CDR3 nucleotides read TGTGCCAGCAAGCTCGCGGGGGGCCAAGAGACCCAGTACTTC. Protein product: CASKLAGGQETQYF.

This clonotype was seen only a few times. In DNA, the CDR3 is TGTGCCAGCAGTGAATCCCGGACTAGCGGGAGGGGGGCGAATGAGCAGTTCTTC. This sequence encodes CASSESRTSGRGANEQFF. This chain joins TRBV25-1 and TRBJ2-1; 15 bases align to TRBD2. With V trimmed by 1 base and J by 7 bases, 8 bases remained unmatched. Germline lookup yields CDR1 MGHDK and CDR2 SYGVNS. The CDR3 contains 18 residues.